These T cell receptor beta chains were read from a single sample in a study of shared clonotypes between healthy human individuals. Data came from immunoSEQ multiplex PCR; TCRdb stores just in-frame clones and leaves some out. The top ten hold roughly 12% of the sample, which has approximately 500,000 clones, about 85% seen once. The sample taken for sequencing was PBMCs. These receptors originate from a woman in her thirties or forties in good health. Some clones in this sample may be carry-over from other donors' samples. CDR3s include the opening cysteine and the closing phenylalanine or tryptophan. D genes are given only for firm matches. Size is stated for part of the rows, as once, few or many counts, or as a class when the clone is expanded.

TRBD2,-,TRBJ2-3,TRBV13,CASRSHSGTADTQYF,TGTGCCAGCAGGTCTCATAGCGGGACGGCAGATACGCAGTATTTT
TRBD2,-,TRBJ2-2,TRBV5-1,CASSSRPAGTSGRRELFF,TGCGCCAGCAGCTCCCGGCCCGCCGGGACTAGCGGGAGGCGGGAGCTGTTTTTT
-,once,TRBJ2-5,TRBV30,CAWGVFGHGQETQYF,TGTGCCTGGGGTGTATTCGGACACGGCCAAGAGACCCAGTACTTC
TRBD2,-,TRBJ2-7,TRBV7-9,CASSLGGGELIYYEQYF,TGTGCCAGCAGCTTAGGCGGGGGGGAGTTGATTTACTACGAGCAGTACTTC
TRBD1,few,TRBJ1-1,TRBV29-1,CSVAGGTGRTMNTEAFF,TGCAGCGTCGCCGGCGGGACAGGCCGAACTATGAACACTGAAGCTTTCTTT
-,-,TRBJ1-3,TRBV29-1,CSVEGQGNTIYF,TGCAGCGTTGAAGGGCAGGGAAACACCATATATTTT
TRBD1,-,TRBJ1-6,TRBV6-1,CASSGTGGDSPLHF,TGTGCCAGCAGTGGAACAGGGGGGGATTCACCCCTCCACTTT
-,-,TRBJ2-2,TRBV11-3,CASSPGAAVRSGELFF,TGTGCCAGCAGCCCCGGAGCAGCCGTCCGTTCGGGGGAGCTGTTTTTT
-,-,TRBJ1-5,TRBV19,CASRPGQIPNQPQHF,TGTGCCAGTAGACCAGGACAGATCCCAAATCAGCCCCAGCATTTT
TRBD2,-,TRBJ2-3,TRBV5-1,CASSLAPSGSTDTQYF,TGCGCCAGCAGCTTGGCCCCTAGCGGGAGCACAGATACGCAGTATTTT
TRBD2,-,TRBJ2-3,TRBV7-2,CASSLTSGRDTQYF,TGTGCCAGCAGCTTGACTAGCGGGAGGGATACGCAGTATTTT
-,-,TRBJ2-3,TRBV5-1,CASSFGGPADTQYF,TGCGCCAGCAGCTTCGGCGGGCCCGCAGATACGCAGTATTTT
TRBD2,-,TRBJ2-7,TRBV5-1,CASSPRGAGEGEQYF,TGCGCCAGCAGCCCGCGAGGTGCGGGAGAGGGCGAGCAGTACTTC
-,-,TRBJ1-1,TRBV5-4,CASSTQTRNTEAFF,TGTGCCAGCAGCACACAGACAAGAAACACTGAAGCTTTCTTT
-,-,TRBJ2-7,TRBV18,CASSSRGRTYEQYF,TGTGCCAGCTCATCCCGGGGCAGAACCTACGAGCAGTACTTC
TRBD2,-,TRBJ2-1,TRBV11-2,CASSLDPSTSGRADEQFF,TGTGCCAGCAGCTTAGATCCCTCGACTAGCGGGAGGGCCGACGAGCAGTTCTTC
-,-,TRBJ2-7,TRBV7-9,CASSSQLGRNYEQYF,TGTGCCAGCAGCTCCCAGCTTGGGCGGAACTACGAGCAGTACTTC
-,-,TRBJ2-1,TRBV12-5,CASGYSPQGGSYNEQFF,TGTGCTAGTGGTTATTCCCCACAGGGAGGCTCCTACAATGAGCAGTTCTTC
-,-,TRBJ1-1,TRBV30,CAWIAGTRGLNTEAFF,TGTGCCTGGATCGCCGGGACAAGGGGATTGAACACTGAAGCTTTCTTT
-,-,TRBJ2-7,TRBV29-1,CSVAELATYEQYF,TGCAGCGTCGCCGAGCTAGCGACCTACGAGCAGTACTTC
-,-,TRBJ1-2,TRBV5-4,CASSRLVPTAPYGYTF,TGTGCCAGCAGCCGTCTCGTGCCGACAGCACCCTATGGCTACACCTTC
-,-,TRBJ2-7,TRBV28,CASSLGRRTNYEQYF,TGTGCCAGCAGCCTAGGCCGAAGAACGAACTACGAGCAGTACTTC
-,-,TRBJ2-1,TRBV7-3,CASSQIAGQFDEQFF,TGTGCCAGCAGCCAAATAGCGGGACAGTTCGATGAGCAGTTCTTC
-,-,TRBJ2-1,TRBV7-9,CASSLGSDEQFF,TGTGCCAGCAGCTTGGGTAGCGATGAGCAGTTCTTC
-,-,TRBJ2-5,TRBV4-3,CASSQDFLWGKETQYF,TGCGCCAGCAGCCAAGATTTTCTTTGGGGCAAAGAGACCCAGTACTTC
-,-,TRBJ2-2,TRBV7-2,CASRWGSQGTGELFF,TGTGCCAGCAGGTGGGGGAGCCAGGGCACCGGGGAGCTGTTTTTT